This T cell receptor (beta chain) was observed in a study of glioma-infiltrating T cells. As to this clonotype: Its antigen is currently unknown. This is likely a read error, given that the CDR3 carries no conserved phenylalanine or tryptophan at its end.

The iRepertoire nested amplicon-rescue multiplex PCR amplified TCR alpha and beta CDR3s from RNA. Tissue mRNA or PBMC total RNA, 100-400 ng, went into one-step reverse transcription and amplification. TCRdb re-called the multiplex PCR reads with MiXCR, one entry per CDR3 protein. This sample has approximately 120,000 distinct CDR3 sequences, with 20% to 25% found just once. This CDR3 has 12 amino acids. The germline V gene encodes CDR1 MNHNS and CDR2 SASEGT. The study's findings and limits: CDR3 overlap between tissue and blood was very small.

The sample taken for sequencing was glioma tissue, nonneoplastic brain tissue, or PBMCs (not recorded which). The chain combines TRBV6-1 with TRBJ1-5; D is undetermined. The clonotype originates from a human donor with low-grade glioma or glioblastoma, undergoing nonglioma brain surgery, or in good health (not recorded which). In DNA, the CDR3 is TGTGCCAGTAGTGAAGGATATCAGCCCCAGCATTGT. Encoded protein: CASSEGYQPQHC.